The entry below gives a single T cell receptor (beta chain) sequence along with its context. Its cognate antigen is unknown. One junction end disagrees with the germline gene, perhaps due to a read error. A multiplex PCR was run with 60 Vbeta primers and 13 Jbeta primers. Generated by immunoSEQ multiplex PCR, the TCRdb table keeps only in-frame clones and is missing some. This sample's clone table lists around 160,000 clones. The sample originates from a study of cytomegalovirus exposure and HLA in healthy donors. About the research overall: HLA-typed donors were the source of approximately 80 million unique TCRs, which an early data release held.

The study, taken as a whole, reports: Most TCR sequences proved rare, with some public TCRs found in many donors. Later examination showed HLA-associated TCR beta chains had greater clonal expansion than equally common others. There were about 160 TCR beta chains listed as cytomegalovirus-associated.

This CDR3 has 15 residues. Germline values: CDR1 SSHAT, CDR2 FNYEAQ (reference sequence). The rearrangement joins TRBV7-7 to TRBJ2-5; a weak D match, TRBD2 (5 bases). Input material: PBMCs. The clonotype comes from a woman aged 50 to 60 in good health and CMV-seronegative. The CDR3 nucleotides read TGTGCTAGCAGCTTAGGCGGGCCCGGGGAAGAGACCCAGTACTTC. Protein: CASSLGGPGEETQYF.